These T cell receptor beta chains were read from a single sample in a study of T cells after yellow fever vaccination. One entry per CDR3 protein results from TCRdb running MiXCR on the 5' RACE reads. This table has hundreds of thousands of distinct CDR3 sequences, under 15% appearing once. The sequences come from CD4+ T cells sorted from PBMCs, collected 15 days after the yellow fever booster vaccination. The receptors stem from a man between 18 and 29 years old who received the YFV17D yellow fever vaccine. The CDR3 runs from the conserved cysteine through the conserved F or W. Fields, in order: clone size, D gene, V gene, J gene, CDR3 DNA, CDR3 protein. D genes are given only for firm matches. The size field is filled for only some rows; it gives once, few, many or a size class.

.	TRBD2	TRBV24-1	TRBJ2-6	TGTGCCACCGGAGTGGGGGGGACTGCCCTCTCTGGGGCCAACGTCCTGACTTTC	CATGVGGTALSGANVLTF
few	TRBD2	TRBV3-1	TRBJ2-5	TGTGCCAGCAGCCAAAATAGCGGGCCCCAAGAGACCCAGTACTTC	CASSQNSGPQETQYF
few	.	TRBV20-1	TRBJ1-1	TGCAGTGCTCTAGCCGGGGGGAACACTGAAGCTTTCTTT	CSALAGGNTEAFF
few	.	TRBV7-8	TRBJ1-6	TGTGCCAGCAGCTTAGTTGAATCTAACAGTTCACCCCTCCACTTT	CASSLVESNSSPLHF
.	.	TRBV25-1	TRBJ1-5	TGTGCCAGCAGTGAATACACCTTGGGCCTTTTGGTGGGCAATCAGCCCCAGCATTTT	CASSEYTLGLLVGNQPQHF
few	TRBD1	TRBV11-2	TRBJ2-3	TGTGCCAGCAGCTTAGGACAGGGGGCGAGGAATACGCAGTATTTT	CASSLGQGARNTQYF
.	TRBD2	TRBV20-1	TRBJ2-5	TGCAGTGCGCCCGACGGGGGGAGGGAGACCCAGTACTTC	CSAPDGGRETQYF
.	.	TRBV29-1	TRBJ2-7	TGCAGCGCCCCTAACGGGGGTCTTAGCTACGAGCAGTACTTC	CSAPNGGLSYEQYF
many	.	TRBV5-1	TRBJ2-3	TGCGCCAGCAGCTTGGATTCAGGGCTTAGCACAGATACGCAGTATTTT	CASSLDSGLSTDTQYF
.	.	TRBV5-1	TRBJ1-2	TGCGCCAGCAGCCCGGGCCCCAGGTTGGACTATGGCTACACCTTC	CASSPGPRLDYGYTF
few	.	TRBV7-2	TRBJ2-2	TGTGCCAGCAGCCTCCATAGCGGGAACACCGGGGAGCTGTTTTTT	CASSLHSGNTGELFF
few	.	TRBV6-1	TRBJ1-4	TGTGCCAGCAGTGAAGGGGGCGGCTCAACTAATGAAAAACTGTTTTTT	CASSEGGGSTNEKLFF
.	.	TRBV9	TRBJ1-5	TGTGCCAGCAGCGTAGACCCTCAAGCGAGGCAGCCCCAGCATTTT	CASSVDPQARQPQHF
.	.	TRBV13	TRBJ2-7	TGTGCCAGCAGCTTGCGACGGAGCTACGAGCAGTACTTC	CASSLRRSYEQYF
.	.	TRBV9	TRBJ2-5	TGTGCCAGCAGCGTAGGGTCCCAACAGACCCAGTACTTC	CASSVGSQQTQYF
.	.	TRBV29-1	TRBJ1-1	TGCAGCGTTGCACGGACAGAGAACACTGAAGCTTTCTTT	CSVARTENTEAFF
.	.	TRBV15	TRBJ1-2	TGTGCCACCAGCAGAGATCTCCCCGCAGGCGGTGGCTACACCTTC	CATSRDLPAGGGYTF
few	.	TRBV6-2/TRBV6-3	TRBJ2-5	TGTGCCAGCAGTGTTCGGGAGACCCAGTACTTC	CASSVRETQYF
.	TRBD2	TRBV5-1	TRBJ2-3	TGCGCCAGCAGCAGGGGACTAGCGGATTACCCAGATACGCAGTATTTT	CASSRGLADYPDTQYF
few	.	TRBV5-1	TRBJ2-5	TGCGCCAGCAGGGAGGAGGGAGAGACCCAGTACTTC	CASREEGETQYF
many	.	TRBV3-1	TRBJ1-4	TGTGCCAGCAGCCAGACTGAGGGTGAAAAACTGTTTTTT	CASSQTEGEKLFF
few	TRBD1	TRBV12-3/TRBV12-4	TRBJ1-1	TGTGCCAGCACCGCACAGGGGCGGAACACTGAAGCTTTCTTT	CASTAQGRNTEAFF
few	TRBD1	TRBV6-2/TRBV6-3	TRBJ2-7	TGTGCCAGCAGCCCTCAGGTGGGGACAGGGTTCGAGCAGTACTTC	CASSPQVGTGFEQYF
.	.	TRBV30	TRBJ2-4	TGTGCCTGGAGTGCCGGACCTACGTTAAAAAACATTCAGTACTTC	CAWSAGPTLKNIQYF
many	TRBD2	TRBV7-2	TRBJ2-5	TGTGCCAGCACCGGACTAGCGGGGGCCCAAGAGACCCAGTACTTC	CASTGLAGAQETQYF
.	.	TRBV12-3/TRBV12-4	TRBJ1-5	TGTGCCAGCACCTGGGGGGGAGGGGCGAATCAGCCCCAGCATTTT	CASTWGGGANQPQHF
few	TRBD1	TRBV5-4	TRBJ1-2	TGTGCCAGCAGCTTTGATCAGGGGGCGGGCTATGGCTACACCTTC	CASSFDQGAGYGYTF
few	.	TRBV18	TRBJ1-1	TGTGCCAGCTCAGAAAGACAATCTCCAGAAGCTTTCTTT	CASSERQSPEAFF
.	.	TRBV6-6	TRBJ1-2	TGTGCCAGCAGTTGGGGGTATGGGGCTGACGGCTACACCTTC	CASSWGYGADGYTF
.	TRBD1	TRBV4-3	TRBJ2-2	TGCGCCAGCAGCCAAGATAACAGGGGCACCGGGGAGCTGTTTTTT	CASSQDNRGTGELFF